This T cell receptor (beta chain) was observed in a study of human T cells and chemical hapten exposure (dated by TCRdb to the early 2020s). General notes on the study: Libraries were combined into a pool for sequencing, and differences in TCR yield between samples came mainly from small differences in library volumes within the pool. In alopecia patients, the study followed how the peripheral blood TCR repertoire changed in vivo over primary and secondary sensitization to diphenylcyclopropenone (DPC), a hapten. For every blood RNA sample, sequencing covered both the TCR alpha and TCR beta chains.

The germline V and J ends show losses of 5 bases and 1 base respectively, and no gene match explains 15 bases of the junction. The germline V gene specifies SGHTA as CDR1 and FQGNSA as CDR2. The CDR3 has 20 amino acids, counting the end cysteine and phenylalanine. The DNA shown is the 60-base CDR3, in frame from base 1. The time point label for this specimen denotes: healthy volunteer bleed at 6 weeks. Total RNA was extracted from unfractionated whole blood collected in Tempus Blood RNA tubes. Roughly five healthy volunteers acted as controls for TCR sequencing and had blood drawn at day 0, 2 weeks and 6 weeks. Library preparation was by RACE. Reads for this sample came from a NextSeq 500. During library preparation, unique molecular identifiers were attached to individual cDNA molecules so that TCRs could be counted quantitatively and reproducibly. Per the original workflow: Samples had a median of about 96,000 TCRs, with a range from about 20,000 to 690,600. The Decombinator software suite was used to annotate the V, J and CDR3 of the TCR reads. For the PS versus PT1 abundance plots, all samples were subsampled to the same number of TCRs (28,000). TCRs were defined as expanded if absent before sensitization and observed at least eight times at the 2-week time point. TCRdb passed the public sequencing reads through fastp at Q25 and MiXCR, retaining productive beta sequences. Each entry merges the rows of one CDR3 protein and shows their most common DNA and genes. For this entry, the V and J calls and clone size follow TCRdb and not the study's own pipeline. For this sample the table gives tens of thousands of distinct CDR3 sequences, of which about 5.5% were detected only once. The ten largest account for about 13% of the sample.

Study-wide findings and limitations: No change with DPC sensitization was found in the number of TCRs above 1 in 1000 frequency, and no evidence of global repertoire structure alterations was found. After repeated subsampling, changes were observed in the strength of the expansion versus patch-test correlation and in the threshold at which the correlation became significant.

Comment on this clonotype: Its antigen target is currently unknown. The sample holds no much larger clone one base away, and base qualities are not on file.

This TCR came from a human donor in good health. Some clones in this sample may be carry-over from other donors' samples. The sequenced sample was whole blood. The rearranged chain carries TRBV7-2 and TRBJ2-3, with 13 bases in between that match TRBD2. The DNA sequence is TGTGCCAGCAGCGGTGCCGGGACTAGCGGGGTACTCTTGGGCACAGATACGCAGTATTTT. It codes for CASSGAGTSGVLLGTDTQYF.